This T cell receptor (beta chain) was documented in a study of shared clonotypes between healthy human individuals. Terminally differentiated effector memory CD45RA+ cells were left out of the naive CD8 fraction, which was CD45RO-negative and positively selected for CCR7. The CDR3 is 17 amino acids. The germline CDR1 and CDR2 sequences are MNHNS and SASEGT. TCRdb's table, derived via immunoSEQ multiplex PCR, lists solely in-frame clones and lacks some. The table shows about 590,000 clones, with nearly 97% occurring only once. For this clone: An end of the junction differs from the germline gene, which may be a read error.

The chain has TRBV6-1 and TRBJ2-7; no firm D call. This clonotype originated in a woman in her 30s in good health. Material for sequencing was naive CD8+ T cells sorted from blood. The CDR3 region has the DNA TGTGCCATCAGTGAGTCAGGAGAAGCGCCAGGCTCCTACGAGCAGTACTTC. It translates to CAISESGEAPGSYEQYF.